This is a list of T cell receptor beta chains from one sample in a study of T-cell memory formation after mild COVID-19. TCRdb re-called the 5' RACE reads with MiXCR, one entry per CDR3 protein. This table holds approximately 150,000 distinct CDR3 sequences, about a fifth found once. The sequencing sample was made of PBMCs or a T cell subset sorted from them (not recorded which). Receptors were obtained from an adult woman who had mild COVID-19 (a few samples of this study predate the infection). Cell type and time point are not known. CDR3s include the opening cysteine and the closing phenylalanine or tryptophan. Fields, in order: clone size, D gene, J gene, V gene, CDR3 DNA, CDR3 protein. D genes are given only for firm matches. Part of the rows lack a size; the others show once, few, many or a class for expanded clones.

size: -; D: -; J: TRBJ2-7; V: TRBV12-3/TRBV12-4; DNA: TGTGCCAGCCGCCTCGCGGGGGCAGGCGAGCAGTACTTC; CDR3: CASRLAGAGEQYF
size: few; D: -; J: TRBJ2-2; V: TRBV9; DNA: TGTGCCAGCAGCCCCCGGAGCCCTTCACCATTCACCGGGGAGCTGTTTTTT; CDR3: CASSPRSPSPFTGELFF
size: few; D: TRBD2; J: TRBJ2-3; V: TRBV28; DNA: TGTGCCAGCCGACCTAGCGGGGGGCCTAGCACAGATACGCAGTATTTT; CDR3: CASRPSGGPSTDTQYF
size: -; D: TRBD1; J: TRBJ1-1; V: TRBV20-1; DNA: TGCAGTGCGAGAACCTGGACAGGGGAGGTCGCTTTCTTT; CDR3: CSARTWTGEVAFF
size: -; D: -; J: TRBJ1-2; V: TRBV19; DNA: TGTGCCAGTAGTATAGAAACAGGAAGCTATGGCTACACCTTC; CDR3: CASSIETGSYGYTF
size: -; D: TRBD2; J: TRBJ2-3; V: TRBV4-1; DNA: TGCGCCAGCAGCCGCGGACTAGCGGGAAGGGGGACAGATACGCAGTATTTT; CDR3: CASSRGLAGRGTDTQYF
size: -; D: -; J: TRBJ2-3; V: TRBV5-5; DNA: TGTGCCAGCAGCTACGGACTAACAACAGATACGCAGTATTTT; CDR3: CASSYGLTTDTQYF
size: many; D: TRBD2; J: TRBJ2-5; V: TRBV5-1; DNA: TGCGCCAGCAGCGCGGGACTAGCGGAACAAGAGACCCAGTACTTC; CDR3: CASSAGLAEQETQYF
size: few; D: -; J: TRBJ2-2; V: TRBV5-1; DNA: TGCGCCAGCAGCTTGGAGGCTGGCAACGGGGAGCTGTTTTTT; CDR3: CASSLEAGNGELFF
size: few; D: TRBD2; J: TRBJ2-1; V: TRBV11-1; DNA: TGTGCCAGCAGCTACCCCGGGACTAGTGGCTACAATGAGCAGTTCTTC; CDR3: CASSYPGTSGYNEQFF
size: -; D: -; J: TRBJ2-3; V: TRBV18; DNA: TGTGCCAGCTCACGATCCCCGGGAGATACGCAGTATTTT; CDR3: CASSRSPGDTQYF
size: -; D: -; J: TRBJ2-1; V: TRBV4-3; DNA: TGCGCCAGCAGCACGGGCCCCTACAATGAGCAGTTCTTC; CDR3: CASSTGPYNEQFF
size: -; D: TRBD2; J: TRBJ2-1; V: TRBV5-1; DNA: TGCGCCAGCAGCTTGGGTGTAGCGGGAGGTTTTGAGCAGTTCTTC; CDR3: CASSLGVAGGFEQFF
size: few; D: TRBD1; J: TRBJ1-2; V: TRBV5-1; DNA: TGCGCCAGCAGCCCGGAGACAGGGGGCGCCTATGGCTACACCTTC; CDR3: CASSPETGGAYGYTF
size: -; D: -; J: TRBJ1-2; V: TRBV6-5; DNA: TGTGCCAGCAGTCGACAGACCCTATCTAACTATGGCTACACCTTC; CDR3: CASSRQTLSNYGYTF
size: -; D: TRBD1; J: TRBJ1-6; V: TRBV5-1; DNA: TGCGCCAGCAGCGCGGGGGACAGCCTTAATTCACCCCTCCACTTT; CDR3: CASSAGDSLNSPLHF
size: -; D: TRBD2; J: TRBJ2-2; V: TRBV20-1; DNA: TGCAGTGCTAGTGCCCCGGGACTAGCGGGTAACACCGGGGAGCTGTTTTTT; CDR3: CSASAPGLAGNTGELFF
size: few; D: TRBD2; J: TRBJ2-2; V: TRBV12-3/TRBV12-4; DNA: TGTGCCAGCATGGAAATAGCGGGAATAAGCACCGGGGAGCTGTTTTTT; CDR3: CASMEIAGISTGELFF
size: few; D: TRBD2; J: TRBJ2-1; V: TRBV9; DNA: TGTGCCAGCAGCGCCACGGGGGGAAGGGACAATGAGCAGTTCTTC; CDR3: CASSATGGRDNEQFF
size: few; D: -; J: TRBJ2-5; V: TRBV7-9; DNA: TGTGCCAGCAGCATAAATCCCGTTATGAAGACCCAGTACTTC; CDR3: CASSINPVMKTQYF
size: -; D: -; J: TRBJ2-5; V: TRBV5-1; DNA: TGCGCCAGCAGCTTTGGGCAAGAGACCCAGTACTTC; CDR3: CASSFGQETQYF
size: -; D: -; J: TRBJ2-7; V: TRBV21-1; DNA: TGTGCCAGCAGCAAAGCGCTCGGGGACCGTTCCTACGAGCAGTACTTC; CDR3: CASSKALGDRSYEQYF
size: many; D: -; J: TRBJ2-5; V: TRBV20-1; DNA: TGCAGTGCTAGCCCTACTAGATTCGGGACCCAGTACTTC; CDR3: CSASPTRFGTQYF
size: -; D: -; J: TRBJ1-2; V: TRBV4-3; DNA: TGCGCCAGCAGCCAAGAAGGTCTCTATGGCTACACCTTC; CDR3: CASSQEGLYGYTF
size: -; D: TRBD2; J: TRBJ2-5; V: TRBV11-2; DNA: TGTGCCAGCAGCTTAGGCCTAGCGGGAGAATGGGAGACCCAGTACTTC; CDR3: CASSLGLAGEWETQYF
size: -; D: -; J: TRBJ1-1; V: TRBV4-3; DNA: TGCGCCAGCAGCCAAGGTTGGAGGAGCGAAGCTTTCTTT; CDR3: CASSQGWRSEAFF
size: -; D: -; J: TRBJ1-2; V: TRBV6-4; DNA: TGTGCCAGCAGTGACGGAAGGGGTCGTGGCTACACCTTC; CDR3: CASSDGRGRGYTF
size: few; D: -; J: TRBJ2-5; V: TRBV11-3; DNA: TGTGCCAGCAGCACGGACCCGAAACGGGAGACCCAGTACTTC; CDR3: CASSTDPKRETQYF
size: -; D: TRBD1; J: TRBJ1-1; V: TRBV25-1; DNA: TGTGCCAGCAGTGGGACAGGGGTTATCACTGAAGCTTTCTTT; CDR3: CASSGTGVITEAFF
size: few; D: -; J: TRBJ2-5; V: TRBV29-1; DNA: TGCAGCGTTGTCGGGGTCCAAGAGACCCAGTACTTC; CDR3: CSVVGVQETQYF
size: -; D: -; J: TRBJ1-1; V: TRBV20-1; DNA: TGCAGTGCTAGAGCAGCGGGGGGCACTGAAGCTTTCTTT; CDR3: CSARAAGGTEAFF
size: few; D: -; J: TRBJ2-2; V: TRBV5-1; DNA: TGCGCCAGCAGCCCCAGGGCGTTCGCGAACACCGGGGAGCTGTTTTTT; CDR3: CASSPRAFANTGELFF
size: -; D: -; J: TRBJ1-6; V: TRBV21-1; DNA: TGTGCCAGCAGCAAAGAAGTCTGTAGCAGAATCAATTCACCCCTCCACTTT; CDR3: CASSKEVCSRINSPLHF
size: few; D: TRBD2; J: TRBJ2-3; V: TRBV20-1; DNA: TGCAGTGCTAGCCCGCCCGGGGGGGGGCCTAGAACAGATACGCAGTATTTT; CDR3: CSASPPGGGPRTDTQYF
size: -; D: -; J: TRBJ1-5; V: TRBV2; DNA: TGTGCCAGCAGCGGGACACGTAGCAATCAGCCCCAGCATTTT; CDR3: CASSGTRSNQPQHF
size: once; D: -; J: TRBJ1-1; V: TRBV12-3/TRBV12-4; DNA: TGTGCCAGCAGTTTAGGGGGTGTGGGGAACACTGAAGCTTTCTTT; CDR3: CASSLGGVGNTEAFF
size: once; D: -; J: TRBJ2-7; V: TRBV5-1; DNA: TGCGCCAGCAGCTTGGATTCAGGGATGGACGAGCAGTACTTC; CDR3: CASSLDSGMDEQYF
size: -; D: -; J: TRBJ1-5; V: TRBV27; DNA: TGTGCCAGCAGGCGGGGACTGTATAGCAATCAGCCCCAGCATTTT; CDR3: CASRRGLYSNQPQHF
size: many; D: TRBD2; J: TRBJ2-1; V: TRBV6-5; DNA: TGTGCCAGCAGTTTGTCGGGGGGTGAGCAGTTCTTC; CDR3: CASSLSGGEQFF
size: -; D: -; J: TRBJ1-2; V: TRBV12-3/TRBV12-4; DNA: TGTGCCAGCAGTCACCGGGACGGCGCCCTCTACACCTTC; CDR3: CASSHRDGALYTF
size: -; D: -; J: TRBJ1-1; V: TRBV7-2; DNA: TGTGCCAGCAGCTTATCCTTCGGGGGCCGGAACACTGAAGCTTTCTTT; CDR3: CASSLSFGGRNTEAFF
size: -; D: -; J: TRBJ2-2; V: TRBV20-1; DNA: TGCAGTGCTAGAGATATCGCCGGGGAGCTGTTTTTT; CDR3: CSARDIAGELFF
size: -; D: -; J: TRBJ2-3; V: TRBV29-1; DNA: TGCAGCTCATACGGAGGGGGCCGTGATACGCAGTATTTT; CDR3: CSSYGGGRDTQYF
size: -; D: -; J: TRBJ2-1; V: TRBV24-1; DNA: TGTGCCACCAGTGACCGAGGGAACCGGGACCAGCAGTTCTTC; CDR3: CATSDRGNRDQQFF
size: -; D: -; J: TRBJ1-2; V: TRBV3-1; DNA: TGTGCCAGCAGCCCTGAGACAGGATCGGGTGGCTACACCTTC; CDR3: CASSPETGSGGYTF